This record covers a single T cell receptor beta chain. The antigen is unknown. Positive CCR7 selection of CD45RO-negative cells yielded the naive CD8 cells, and terminally differentiated effector memory CD45RA+ cells were excluded. V lost 5 bases, J lost 14 bases, and 11 bases stayed unmatched. Looked up from germline, CDR1 is SGHTA and CDR2 is FQGNSA. The CDR3 has 12 residues. The sample comes from a study of shared clonotypes between healthy human individuals. Study observations and caveats: Generation probabilities were higher for clonotypes shared across all four sorted-subset donors than for unshared ones.

Generated by immunoSEQ multiplex PCR, the TCRdb table keeps only in-frame clones and is missing some. The sample includes about 2.1 million clones, 93% of them seen just once. This receptor was taken from a man between 18 and 35 years old in good health. Some clones in this sample may be carry-over from other donors' samples. The V and J genes are TRBV7-2 and TRBJ2-5; 7 bases fit TRBD1. The sequenced material came from naive CD8+ T cells from PBMCs. CDR3 nucleotide sequence: TGTGCCAGCAGCCACGACAGGGTGGCCCGTTACTTC. Protein: CASSHDRVARYF.